This entry features one T cell receptor beta chain sequence. What it binds is unknown. The data derive from a study of cytomegalovirus exposure and HLA in healthy donors. Study outcomes and limitations: For cytomegalovirus status, the classifier reportedly gave diagnoses with high specificity and sensitivity.

PCR used 60 Vbeta primers and 13 Jbeta primers. Clones were read by immunoSEQ multiplex PCR, and TCRdb kept only the in-frame ones, dropping some. This sample yields roughly 130,000 clones, of which around 74% are seen a single time; 5.5% to 7% belongs to the top ten. Trimming left V 4 bases short and J 3 bases short, with 14 bases between. The length of the CDR3 is 14 residues. Germline V gene data show CDR1 as SGHRS and CDR2 as YFSETQ. The chain employs TRBV5-1 and TRBJ2-7; maybe TRBD2 (6 bases). This receptor was taken from a man aged 35 to 55 in good health and CMV-seropositive. The material sequenced was PBMCs. The CDR3 loop reads CASSTEGSGYEQYF. As DNA, the CDR3 is TGCGCCAGCAGCACGGAGGGGAGTGGCTACGAGCAGTACTTC.